The rows below give T cell receptor beta chains drawn from one sample of a study of T cell responses to AZD1222 COVID-19 vaccine. Some clones are missing from TCRdb's copy, which holds only in-frame ones; the method was immunoSEQ multiplex PCR. The sample has tens of thousands of clones, 60% to 85% seen once. The sample in question was peripheral blood, obtained 28 days after the second AZD1222 dose. The receptors shown here come from an adult who received the AZD1222 COVID-19 vaccine. The CDR3 runs from the conserved cysteine through the conserved F or W. Each record gives: J gene, D gene, clone size, V gene, CDR3 protein, CDR3 DNA. D genes are given only for firm matches. Some rows have no size entry. The others give once, few or many, or a class for an expanded clone.

>TRBJ1-6|.|.|TRBV10-3
CAIGGQEGISPLHF
TGTGCCATTGGGGGGCAGGAGGGAATTTCACCCCTCCACTTT
>TRBJ1-1|.|.|TRBV19
CASSFRRGENTEAFF
TGTGCCAGTAGTTTTCGTCGGGGTGAGAACACTGAAGCTTTCTTT
>TRBJ2-1|.|.|TRBV7-9
CASSPSYNEQFF
TGTGCCAGCAGCCCATCCTACAATGAGCAGTTCTTC
>TRBJ2-3|TRBD1|.|TRBV6-5
CASSPDRTHTDTQYF
TGTGCCAGCAGCCCGGACAGGACCCACACAGATACGCAGTATTTT
>TRBJ2-3|.|once|TRBV7-6
CASSGASSDTQYF
TGTGCCAGCAGCGGTGCTAGCTCGGATACGCAGTATTTT
>TRBJ1-2|TRBD1|.|TRBV6-5
CASSPRDRGGYTF
TGTGCCAGCAGTCCCAGGGACAGGGGAGGCTACACCTTC
>TRBJ1-1|.|.|TRBV7-8
CASGSKLNTEAFF
TGTGCCAGCGGCAGCAAATTGAACACTGAAGCTTTCTTT
>TRBJ2-7|.|.|TRBV20-1
CSARDNYEQYF
TGCAGTGCTAGGGACAACTACGAGCAGTACTTC
>TRBJ1-6|.|.|TRBV9
CASSPRGMASPLHF
TGTGCCAGCAGCCCCAGGGGCATGGCTTCACCCCTCCACTTT
>TRBJ2-1|.|.|TRBV5-1
CASRGGDNEQFF
TGCGCCAGCAGGGGCGGAGACAATGAGCAGTTCTTC
>TRBJ1-5|.|.|TRBV7-8
CASSLAGGISNQPQHF
TGTGCCAGCAGCTTAGCGGGCGGGATTAGCAATCAGCCCCAGCATTTT
>TRBJ1-2|TRBD1|once|TRBV10-2
CASREPRGRDGYTF
TGCGCCAGCAGAGAACCCAGGGGGCGGGATGGCTACACCTTC
>TRBJ2-5|.|.|TRBV10-3
CAISEWGTIQETQYF
TGTGCCATCAGTGAGTGGGGGACGATCCAAGAGACCCAGTACTTC
>TRBJ2-1|.|.|TRBV18
CASSPPPGRGNEQFF
TGTGCCAGCTCACCACCCCCCGGGCGGGGCAATGAGCAGTTCTTC
>TRBJ2-1|.|.|TRBV28
CASTSLNFEQFF
TGTGCCAGCACCTCGTTAAACTTTGAGCAGTTCTTC
>TRBJ2-7|TRBD2|.|TRBV4-1
CASSQEPYPAGGSVQYF
TGCGCCAGCAGCCAAGAACCCTACCCCGCGGGAGGGAGTGTGCAGTACTTC
>TRBJ2-7|TRBD1|.|TRBV18
CASSPGTEAGEQYF
TGTGCCAGCTCACCCGGGACAGAGGCTGGAGAGCAGTACTTC
>TRBJ2-7|TRBD1|.|TRBV5-1
CASSLVTGGLGEQYF
TGCGCCAGCAGCTTGGTGACAGGGGGTCTGGGGGAGCAGTACTTC
>TRBJ2-5|.|once|TRBV7-6
CASSYLTMQEPLDF
TGTGCCAGCAGCTATCTGACAATGCAGGAACCCTTGGACTTC
>TRBJ2-1|.|.|TRBV3-1/TRBV3-2
CASSHTGQTVEQFF
TGTGCCAGCAGCCACACGGGACAAACAGTGGAGCAGTTCTTC
>TRBJ2-5|TRBD1|.|TRBV29-1
CSVGLGQQETQYF
TGCAGCGTTGGTTTGGGACAGCAAGAGACCCAGTACTTC
>TRBJ1-1|.|.|TRBV6-2/TRBV6-3
CASSYGGNTEAFF
TGTGCCAGCAGTTACGGGGGCAACACTGAAGCTTTCTTT
>TRBJ2-7|.|.|TRBV21-1
CAIRKGVAGAIPLEQYF
TGTGCCATCAGAAAGGGGGTTGCGGGAGCTATTCCTCTCGAGCAGTACTTC
>TRBJ1-2|TRBD1|.|TRBV5-4
CASSWDRYGYTF
TGTGCCAGCAGCTGGGACAGATATGGCTACACCTTC
>TRBJ1-5|TRBD1|.|TRBV5-1
CASRLTGNSNQPQHF
TGCGCCAGCCGGCTGACAGGGAATAGCAATCAGCCCCAGCATTTT
>TRBJ2-1|TRBD1|.|TRBV19
CASSLRQGENEQFF
TGTGCCAGTAGTCTCCGACAGGGCGAGAATGAGCAGTTCTTC
>TRBJ2-3|.|once|TRBV6-5
CASSYSRGGSTDTQYF
TGTGCCAGCAGTTACTCGAGGGGCGGGAGCACAGATACGCAGTATTTT
>TRBJ2-5|TRBD1|.|TRBV28
CASSLGQEKTQYF
TGTGCCAGCAGTTTAGGACAGGAGAAGACCCAGTACTTC
>TRBJ2-5|.|.|TRBV7-7
CASSLLGATGETQYF
TGTGCTAGCAGCCTTCTCGGGGCGACGGGTGAGACCCAGTACTTC
>TRBJ2-7|TRBD1|.|TRBV5-5
CASSTQRTGYEQYF
TGTGCCAGCAGCACGCAACGGACAGGGTATGAGCAGTACTTC
>TRBJ2-7|TRBD1|.|TRBV7-9
CASSLEGTDAYEQYF
TGTGCCAGCAGCTTAGAGGGGACAGATGCCTACGAGCAGTACTTC
>TRBJ2-2|.|.|TRBV7-2
CASSLVSSRAGELFF
TGTGCCAGCAGCTTAGTTTCCTCCCGGGCCGGGGAGCTGTTTTTT
>TRBJ2-1|.|.|TRBV6-2/TRBV6-3
CASSYVSEQFF
TGTGCCAGCAGTTACGTCAGTGAGCAGTTCTTC
>TRBJ2-1|TRBD2|.|TRBV27
CASSPVLAVSSYNEQFF
TGTGCCAGCAGTCCAGTACTAGCGGTCAGCTCCTACAATGAGCAGTTCTTC
>TRBJ2-7|.|.|TRBV7-9
CASSGRPAVYEQYF
TGTGCCAGCAGCGGCAGGCCTGCCGTCTACGAGCAGTACTTC
>TRBJ1-6|.|once|TRBV10-1
CAKDIFYNSPLHF
TGCGCCAAGGACATCTTCTATAATTCACCCCTCCACTTT
>TRBJ1-3|.|.|TRBV19
CATAPIGNTIYF
TGTGCCACTGCGCCTATAGGAAACACCATATATTTT
>TRBJ1-1|.|.|TRBV9
CASSVGGDTEAFF
TGTGCCAGCAGCGTAGGGGGTGACACTGAAGCTTTCTTT
>TRBJ2-1|.|.|TRBV6-5
CASNKLGGREQFF
TGTGCCAGCAATAAACTTGGGGGCCGCGAGCAGTTCTTC
>TRBJ2-3|.|.|TRBV13
CASSPSASVTDTQYF
TGTGCCAGCAGCCCGTCGGCTAGCGTAACAGATACGCAGTATTTT
>TRBJ2-7|.|.|TRBV29-1
CSVGTYTYEQYF
TGCAGCGTGGGGACGTATACCTACGAGCAGTACTTC
>TRBJ2-1|.|.|TRBV21-1
CASKFPYNEQFF
TGTGCCAGCAAGTTCCCCTACAATGAGCAGTTCTTC
>TRBJ2-1|.|once|TRBV5-4
CASSLSGWGSYNEQFF
TGTGCCAGCAGCTTGTCGGGGTGGGGCTCCTACAATGAGCAGTTCTTC
>TRBJ2-1|TRBD2|once|TRBV28
CASSHVPGLAGGPHNEQFF
TGTGCCAGCAGTCACGTCCCGGGACTAGCGGGGGGGCCCCACAATGAGCAGTTCTTC
>TRBJ2-1|TRBD2|.|TRBV5-6
CASSFTSGGTYNEQFF
TGTGCCAGCAGCTTCACTAGCGGGGGGACCTACAATGAGCAGTTCTTC
>TRBJ2-7|TRBD1|.|TRBV5-4
CASSSGQGNYEQYF
TGTGCCAGCAGCTCTGGACAGGGAAACTACGAGCAGTACTTC
>TRBJ2-2|.|.|TRBV5-1
CASSFKGDTGELFF
TGCGCCAGCAGCTTTAAGGGTGACACCGGGGAGCTGTTTTTT
>TRBJ2-1|.|.|TRBV9
CASSRSGNWDNEQFF
TGTGCCAGCAGCCGGTCGGGGAATTGGGACAATGAGCAGTTCTTC
>TRBJ1-4|.|.|TRBV19
CASRLRRATNEKLFF
TGTGCCAGTAGACTTCGGAGGGCAACTAATGAAAAACTGTTTTTT
>TRBJ2-1|TRBD2|.|TRBV14
CASSSWEGISSYNEQFF
TGTGCCAGCAGTTCGTGGGAGGGGATAAGCTCCTACAATGAGCAGTTCTTC
>TRBJ1-1|.|.|TRBV5-8
CASSLGRLRTEAFF
TGTGCCAGCAGCTTGGGACGGTTGCGTACGGAAGCTTTCTTT
>TRBJ2-7|.|few|TRBV3-1/TRBV3-2
CASSQDPTYEQYF
TGTGCCAGCAGCCAAGATCCAACCTACGAGCAGTACTTC
>TRBJ2-2|TRBD1|.|TRBV4-3
CASSWTGVVPGELFF
TGCGCCAGCAGCTGGACAGGGGTAGTCCCCGGGGAGCTGTTTTTT
>TRBJ2-1|TRBD2|once|TRBV2
CASSEVGLADNEQFF
TGTGCCAGCAGTGAAGTGGGACTAGCGGACAATGAGCAGTTCTTC
>TRBJ2-7|.|few|TRBV28
CASSLWPETYEQYF
TGTGCCAGCAGTTTATGGCCTGAAACTTACGAGCAGTACTTC